This T cell receptor (beta chain) was captured by sequencing in a study of cytomegalovirus exposure and HLA in healthy donors. The wider study: HLA-typed donors were the source of around 87 million unique TCRs, which an early data release held.

Germline loops: CDR1 SGHDT, CDR2 YYEEEE. The CDR3 sequence is 15 residues long. The V and J ends lost 4 bases and 1 base respectively, with 14 bases between them. Study-wide results and caveats: A later analysis linked a missense variant in DCLRE1C to the trimming of TCR beta V and J genes.

The PCR contained 60 Vbeta and 13 Jbeta primers. TCRdb keeps only in-frame clones here, not all; method: immunoSEQ multiplex PCR. The sample holds about 190,000 clones, 70% to 90% seen once. Turning to this clone: The antigen is not known.

The TCR was taken from a male donor in good health and CMV-seronegative. The sequenced sample consisted of PBMCs. The rearrangement joins TRBV5-6 to TRBJ2-5, with D possibly being TRBD2 (6 bases). CDR3 DNA: TGTGCCAGCAGCCCCTTAGGAGGGATCCAAGAGACCCAGTACTTC. Translation gives CASSPLGGIQETQYF.